These 11 T cell receptor gamma chains originate from one sample sequenced in a study of Vδ1+ human thymocytes. Findings and limits, study-wide: Thymic TRG and TRD repertoires appeared highly polyclonal.

The antigens these receptors bind are not known. RNA was extracted from the cells and then reverse transcribed. Pooled V-gene forward primers with one constant-region reverse primer generated the CDR3 amplicons by multiplex PCR. TCRdb re-called the multiplex PCR reads using CATT. The sample lists 25,000 to 30,000 gamma-chain clones, around a fifth seen once, with about 1.9% in the top ten. The sequencing input was Vdelta1+ gamma-delta thymocytes from the thymus. Subset meaning: FACS-sorted CD3+ TCRalphabeta- TCRVdelta1+ TCRVdelta2- thymocytes. Source of these receptors: a boy under two years old who had congenital heart surgery.

This clone was observed a single time. The rearrangement joins TRGV8 to TRGJP2. Germline loops: CDR1 VENAVY, CDR2 YDSYNSRV. This CDR3 contains 15 residues. The V segment lost 1 base and the J segment 6 bases; nucleotides outside the gene matches: 8. The CDR3 reads CATWDRVGGDWIKTF. Written as DNA, the CDR3 is TGTGCCACCTGGGATAGAGTAGGGGGTGATTGGATCAAGACGTTT.

This chain connects TRGV9 to TRGJ1 or TRGJ2. Trimming cost V 3 bases and J 3 bases; bases outside gene matches: 5. Germline values: CDR1 GITISATS, CDR2 ISYDGTV (reference sequence). This CDR3 is 13 amino acids long. Here the CDR3 reads CALWEIGYYKKLF. The CDR3 DNA reads TGTGCCTTGTGGGAGATTGGTTATTATAAGAAACTCTTT.

In its sample, this clone was seen a few times. The V gene is TRGV5, the J gene TRGJP2. This CDR3 region has 16 residues. Germline CDR1 is VINAFY and CDR2 is YDVSNSKD. J lost 3 bases, V lost 2 bases, and 9 bases had no gene match. CDR3 in amino acids: CATWDTTEGSDWIKTF. In DNA form, the CDR3 reads TGTGCCACCTGGGACACCACCGAAGGTAGTGATTGGATCAAGACGTTT.

This clone was picked up a small number of times. The same CDR3 also results from other DNA sequences found in this sample. The rearrangement links TRGV9 to TRGJ1 or TRGJ2. There are 13 residues in the CDR3. The V segment lost 1 base and the J segment 4 bases; nucleotides outside the gene matches: 4. The germline CDR1 and CDR2 sequences are GITISATS and ISYDGTV (reference sequence). As DNA, the CDR3 is TGTGCCTTGTGGGAGGTCGAGTATTATAAGAAACTCTTT. It yields the protein CALWEVEYYKKLF.

The chain couples TRGV3 to TRGJ1 or TRGJ2. This CDR3 spans 15 amino acids. Germline trimming cut 3 bases from V and 7 bases from J; bases unmatched to any gene: 15. Germline V gene data show CDR1 as VTNTFY and CDR2 as YDVSTARD (reference sequence). The CDR3 is CATWDGRDLGYKKLF. The CDR3 nucleotides are TGTGCCACCTGGGACGGGCGAGACTTGGGATATAAGAAACTCTTT.

This clone is termed medium-sized. This rearrangement joins TRGV4 to TRGJ1 or TRGJ2. V was clipped by 4 bases and J by 5 bases; unmatched bases: 2. Germline V lookup: CDR1 EGSTGY, CDR2 YDSYTSSV. This CDR3 has 11 residues. In nucleotides, the CDR3 is TGTGCCACCTGGGAGAATTATAAGAAACTCTTT. This encodes CATWENYKKLF.

Concerning this clone itself: Other DNA sequences in this sample translate to the same CDR3. The V gene is TRGV4, the J gene TRGJP2. The CDR3 sequence is 14 residues long. The junction had 1 base not matched to a gene; V was cut back by 0 bases and J by 3 bases. The germline V gene encodes CDR1 EGSTGY and CDR2 YDSYTSSV. CDR3 loop: CATWDGGSDWIKTF. The CDR3 DNA is TGTGCCACCTGGGATGGGGGTAGTGATTGGATCAAGACGTTT.

This clone was counted a few times. This chain connects TRGV2 to TRGJ1 or TRGJ2. Germline CDR1 reads EGSNGY; CDR2 reads YDSYNSKV. This CDR3 has 12 amino acids. With V trimmed by 2 bases and J by 6 bases, 4 bases remained unmatched. The CDR3 loop reads CATWDVAYKKLF. The CDR3 DNA sequence: TGTGCCACCTGGGACGTGGCTTATAAGAAACTCTTT.

This chain joins TRGV3 and TRGJ1 or TRGJ2. The CDR3 has 12 residues. The V gene end was trimmed by 3 bases and the J gene end by 10 bases; junction bases not matched to a gene: 9. Germline V gene lookup returns CDR1 VTNTFY and CDR2 YDVSTARD (reference sequence). The CDR3 sequence is CATWDEREKKLF. The CDR3 nucleotides read TGTGCCACCTGGGACGAACGGGAGAAGAAACTCTTT.

V and J are TRGV8 and TRGJP2. The CDR3 sequence is 14 residues long. From germline, CDR1 is VENAVY and CDR2 YDSYNSRV. Germline trimming cut 4 bases from V and 5 bases from J; bases unmatched to any gene: 7. This chain's CDR3 is CATWDGLSDWIKTF. DNA for the CDR3: TGTGCCACCTGGGACGGGCTGAGTGATTGGATCAAGACGTTT.

The chain employs TRGV8 and TRGJP2. The ends lost 3 bases at V and 3 bases at J; junction bases unmatched: 4. Germline V lookup: CDR1 VENAVY, CDR2 YDSYNSRV. This CDR3 region has 14 residues. The chain's CDR3 is CATWDLGSDWIKTF. CDR3 sequence (DNA): TGTGCCACCTGGGATTTGGGTAGTGATTGGATCAAGACGTTT.